This TCR beta chain was identified in a study of early T cells in non-severe SARS-CoV-2 infection. TCRdb re-derived calls from the 5' RACE reads in MiXCR, one entry per CDR3 protein. This table holds around 64,000 distinct CDR3 sequences, about 10% found once. This clonotype was seen more than once but under ten times. The CDR3 contains 13 residues. V was clipped by 3 bases and J by 5 bases; unmatched bases: 3. Per the germline V gene, CDR1 is SGHTA and CDR2 is FQGNSA. The rearrangement links TRBV7-2 to TRBJ1-1, with TRBD1 matching 7 bases. This receptor was obtained from an adult who was a healthcare worker with PCR-confirmed SARS-CoV-2 infection or an uninfected control (not recorded which). Sequenced material: whole blood, taken at baseline. For the CDR3, the DNA is TGTGCCAGCAGCTTGACAGGGAGGACTGAAGCTTTCTTT. Protein: CASSLTGRTEAFF.